Following are 12 T cell receptor beta chains from one sample sequenced in a study of cytomegalovirus exposure and HLA in healthy donors. Primers: 60 Vbeta forward and 13 Jbeta reverse. The assay was immunoSEQ multiplex PCR, and TCRdb's table has in-frame clones only and misses some. The table lists some 150,000 clones, roughly 10% of them singletons. Sequenced: PBMCs. The receptors here all came from a man aged 45-65 years in good health and CMV-seronegative.

The V gene is TRBV30, the J gene TRBJ1-2; possibly TRBD1 for D (5 bases). Germline loops: CDR1 GTSNPN, CDR2 SVGIG (reference sequence). Trimming took off 2 bases at V and 7 bases at J, with 11 bases between the two ends. CDR3 length equals 12 residues. For the CDR3, the DNA is TGTGCCTGGAGTACGGGGCGGGGTGGCTACACCTTC. Translating gives CAWSTGRGGYTF.

This chain links TRBV9 with TRBJ2-1, with 7 positions matching TRBD1. Germline lookup yields CDR1 SGDLS and CDR2 YYNGEE. After removal of 2 bases from V and 3 bases from J, the junction contained 5 bases not matched to a gene. The CDR3 consists of 15 residues. The CDR3 reads CASSVDRASYNEQFF. CDR3 DNA: TGTGCCAGCAGCGTCGACAGGGCTAGCTACAATGAGCAGTTCTTC.

V is TRBV9 and J is TRBJ2-7, with TRBD2 matching 14 bases. Germline V gene data show CDR1 as SGDLS and CDR2 as YYNGEE. The CDR3 has 16 residues. The V and J ends lost 4 bases and 2 bases, in that order; junction bases with no gene match: 5. CDR3 region: CASSPQTSGGAYEQYF. The CDR3, as DNA: TGTGCCAGCAGCCCCCAGACTAGCGGGGGGGCCTACGAGCAGTACTTC.

This clone is a singleton in its sample. This chain connects TRBV5-1 to TRBJ2-2, with D possibly matching TRBD2 (6 bases). This CDR3 is built from 18 residues. Germline V lookup: CDR1 SGHRS, CDR2 YFSETQ. The germline V and J ends were trimmed by 4 bases and 4 bases, with 23 bases remaining between them. The CDR3 loop reads CASSRAGPVAVSTGELFF. The CDR3 DNA reads TGCGCCAGCAGCCGTGCGGGACCTGTGGCTGTGAGCACCGGGGAGCTGTTTTTT.

The J gene is TRBJ1-2, the V gene TRBV30, with 8 bases aligning to TRBD1. V lost 8 bases to trimming and J lost 8 bases; unmatched junction nucleotides: 13. Germline V gene data show CDR1 as GTSNPN and CDR2 as SVGIG (reference sequence). The CDR3 consists of 13 residues. The CDR3 DNA is TGTGCCGGATCTGCTGGACAGGGCGGAGGCTACACCTTC. Its protein product is CAGSAGQGGGYTF.

The chain employs TRBV5-1 and TRBJ1-2; 7 bases are a match to TRBD1. J was trimmed by 8 bases and V by 0 bases; bases with no gene match: 7. The germline V gene has CDR1 SGHRS and CDR2 YFSETQ. This CDR3 is built from 14 residues. The CDR3 here is CASSLVGRGDGYTF. For the CDR3, the DNA is TGCGCCAGCAGCTTGGTGGGCAGGGGGGACGGCTACACCTTC. Complete variable domain (other parts from reference TRBV5-1 and TRBJ1-2): KAGVTQTPRYLIKTRGQQVTLSCSPISGHRSVSWYQQTPGQGLQFLFEYFSETQRNKGNFPGRFSGRQFSNSRSEMNVSTLELGDSALYLCASSLVGRGDGYTFGSGTRLTVV.

This clone was recorded a few times. This sequence joins TRBV5-1 and TRBJ2-5; 7 bases line up with TRBD1. The CDR3 has 15 amino acids. J gave up 0 bases and V 0 bases, and 2 bases lay outside the gene matches. Germline V lookup: CDR1 SGHRS, CDR2 YFSETQ. The CDR3 bases are TGCGCCAGCAGCTTGGGGGACAGAGACCAAGAGACCCAGTACTTC. Encoded protein: CASSLGDRDQETQYF.

This clone was counted between two and nine times. The gene calls are TRBV5-1 and TRBJ1-2; a weak D match, TRBD1 (5 bases). Trimming left V 2 bases short and J 2 bases short, with 10 bases between. The CDR3 loop spans 14 amino acids. Germline lookup yields CDR1 SGHRS and CDR2 YFSETQ. CDR3 sequence reads: CASSLGSGNYGYTF. The CDR3 DNA reads as TGCGCCAGCAGCTTAGGCTCAGGGAACTATGGCTACACCTTC.

This clone was observed a few times. The chain couples TRBV5-8 to TRBJ1-3, with a weak D call TRBD1 (5 bases). V lost 6 bases and J lost 4, with 14 bases in between. Germline V gives CDR1 SGHTS, CDR2 YDEGEE. CDR3 length: 14 amino acids. The CDR3: CASTHARGGNTIYF. The CDR3 nucleotides are TGTGCCAGCACCCATGCTAGGGGAGGAAACACCATATATTTT.

A few counts support this clone. V and J are TRBV18 and TRBJ1-5, with TRBD1 as a possible D gene (6 bases). Germline V lookup: CDR1 KGHSH, CDR2 LQKENI. The CDR3 runs to 14 residues. V lost 2 bases to trimming and J lost 6 bases, with 11 bases between them. Here the CDR3 reads CASSPSGAAQPQHF. CDR3 coding DNA: TGTGCCAGCTCACCATCAGGGGCGGCTCAGCCCCAGCATTTT.

This clone came up a few times. The rearrangement uses TRBV19 and TRBJ2-4, with D perhaps TRBD1 (6 bases). Germline CDR1 reads LNHDA; CDR2 reads SQIVND (reference sequence). V was shortened by 6 bases and J by 6 bases, with 15 bases between the two germline ends. CDR3 length: 14 amino acids. The CDR3 protein is CASRDVSGANIQYF. In nucleotides, the CDR3 is TGTGCCAGTAGAGACGTGTCAGGGGCAAACATTCAGTACTTC.

This clone was counted only a few times. The CDR3 sequence is CASRTTGTGGGYTF. CDR3 bases: TGTGCCAGCAGGACAACCGGGACAGGGGGCGGCTACACCTTC. V gene TRBV2 combines with J gene TRBJ1-2, with TRBD1 identical over 12 bases. The CDR3 totals 14 residues. Germline-derived CDR1 and CDR2 are SNHLY and FYNNEI. With V trimmed by 6 bases and J by 8 bases, 7 bases remained unmatched.